These 3 T cell receptor beta chains share one sample of origin, sequenced in a study of Ad26.COV2.S vaccination and SARS-CoV-2 variants. TCRdb's table, derived via immunoSEQ multiplex PCR, lists solely in-frame clones and lacks some. In the table there are a few hundred thousand clones, 85% to 90% of which are singletons. Treatment noted: around 19 received Ad26.COV2.S at low or high dose, single or two shots; roughly five received placebo; per-sample allocation not given. Repertoires come from day 63 after the first vaccine or placebo injection. The sample consisted of peripheral blood, taken in a trial of Ad26.COV2.S vaccine versus placebo. All receptors come from a person between 18 and 65 years old who received the Ad26.COV2.S COVID-19 vaccine or a placebo.

This chain connects TRBV7-2 to TRBJ2-1, with 9 positions matching TRBD1. Germline values: CDR1 SGHTA, CDR2 FQGNSA. The length of the CDR3 is 16 residues. The J segment lost 9 bases and the V segment lost 0 bases, leaving 9 bases of the junction unmatched. CDR3 protein: CASSLAPGTGFLEQFF. The CDR3 DNA sequence: TGTGCCAGCAGCTTAGCCCCCGGGACAGGGTTTCTTGAGCAGTTCTTC.

The rearrangement uses TRBV28 and TRBJ2-1; no reliable D call. Germline loops: CDR1 MDHEN, CDR2 SYDVKM. Trimming left V 4 bases short and J 2 bases short, with 12 bases between. The length of the CDR3 is 15 residues. CDR3 region: CASSSPGSPYNEQFF. The CDR3, as DNA: TGTGCCAGCAGTTCCCCAGGTTCTCCCTACAATGAGCAGTTCTTC.

The chain couples TRBV6-5 to TRBJ2-1; D gene ambiguous. V lost 8 bases, J lost 4 bases, and 15 bases lay in between. Germline loops: CDR1 MNHEY, CDR2 SVGAGI. This CDR3 contains 14 residues. The CDR3 DNA reads as TGTGCCAGCGGCGAGGACCCGCCATACAATGAGCAGTTCTTC. Translated: CASGEDPPYNEQFF.